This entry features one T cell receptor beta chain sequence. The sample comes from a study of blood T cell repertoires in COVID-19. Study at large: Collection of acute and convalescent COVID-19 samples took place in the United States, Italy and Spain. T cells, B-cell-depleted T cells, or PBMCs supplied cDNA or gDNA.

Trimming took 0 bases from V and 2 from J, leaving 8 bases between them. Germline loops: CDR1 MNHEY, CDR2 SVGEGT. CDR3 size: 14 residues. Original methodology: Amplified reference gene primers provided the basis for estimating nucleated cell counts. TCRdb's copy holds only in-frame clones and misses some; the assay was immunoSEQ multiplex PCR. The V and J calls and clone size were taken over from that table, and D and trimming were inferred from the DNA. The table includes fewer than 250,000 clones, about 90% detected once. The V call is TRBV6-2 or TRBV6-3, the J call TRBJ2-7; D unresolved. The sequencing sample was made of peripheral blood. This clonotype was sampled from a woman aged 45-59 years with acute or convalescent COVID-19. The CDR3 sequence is CASSYSRQAYEQYF. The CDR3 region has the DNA TGTGCCAGCAGTTACTCAAGACAAGCCTACGAGCAGTACTTC.